These 24 T cell receptor beta chains came from one sample sequenced in a study of PD-L1 blockade in urothelial cancer. The time point was: pretreatment peripheral blood. Sequencing used immunoSEQ multiplex PCR; TCRdb keeps in-frame clones, though not all of them. The table includes under 70,000 clones, 75% to 85% detected once. The material was PBMCs, obtained around atezolizumab (anti-PD-L1) treatment. These receptors were taken from a man between 65 and 85 years old with urothelial cancer.

This rearrangement joins TRBV13 to TRBJ2-4, with 8 bases matching TRBD1. This CDR3 spans 15 amino acids. Germline trimming cut 5 bases from V and 5 bases from J; bases unmatched to any gene: 8. Germline values: CDR1 PRHDT, CDR2 FYEKMQ (reference sequence). The CDR3 sequence: CASSRGGTGENIQYF. The DNA of the CDR3 is TGTGCCAGCAGCCGTGGGGGGACAGGAGAAAACATTCAGTACTTC.

This chain connects TRBV4-2 to TRBJ2-2; D might be TRBD2 (6 bases). V lost 5 bases, J lost 7 bases, and 17 bases lay in between. This CDR3 has 15 amino acids. Germline V gene lookup returns CDR1 LGHNA and CDR2 YNFKEQ. CDR3 in amino acids: CASSSRLGGIGELFF. In DNA form, the CDR3 reads TGTGCCAGCAGCTCCCGGTTGGGCGGGATCGGGGAGCTGTTTTTT.

The J gene is TRBJ2-1, the V gene TRBV5-6; 8 positions agree with TRBD2. Germline CDR1 is SGHDT and CDR2 is YYEEEE. The J segment lost 0 bases and the V segment lost 5 bases, leaving 4 bases of the junction unmatched. The CDR3 has 15 residues. CDR3 in DNA: TGTGCCAGCAGGGCCGGGACTAGCTCCTACAATGAGCAGTTCTTC. Amino acid sequence: CASRAGTSSYNEQFF.

The DNA for the CDR3 is TGCGCCAGCAGTGAACCGCGGACTAGCACAGATACGCAGTATTTT. Its protein is CASSEPRTSTDTQYF. The chain uses TRBV10-1 and TRBJ2-3; perhaps TRBD2 as D (5 bases). The V end lost 3 bases, the J end lost 0 bases, and 10 bases lay between the germline ends. Per germline, CDR1 WNHNN and CDR2 SYGVQD (reference sequence). There are 15 residues in the CDR3.

The rearrangement uses TRBV11-3 and TRBJ2-6, with 7 bases that match TRBD1. Germline V gene data show CDR1 as SGHNT and CDR2 as YENEEA. The CDR3 spans 16 residues. After removal of 5 bases from V and 2 bases from J, the junction contained 6 bases not matched to a gene. Written as DNA, the CDR3 is TGTGCCAGCAGCGGCCCTGACAGGGCTGGGGCCAACGTCCTGACTTTC. Its protein is CASSGPDRAGANVLTF.

This clone was observed a single time. The rearrangement uses TRBV7-3 and TRBJ2-5; D ambiguous. Germline lookup yields CDR1 SGHTA and CDR2 FQGTGA. This CDR3 has 13 residues. V was pared by 5 bases and J by 2 bases, with 9 bases between. The CDR3 spells CASSPVAQETQYF. DNA for the CDR3: TGTGCCAGCAGCCCCGTAGCACAAGAGACCCAGTACTTC.

This chain connects TRBV5-4 to TRBJ2-4, with a weak D call TRBD1 (5 bases). CDR3 length: 16 residues. Trimming took 5 bases from V and 0 from J, leaving 15 bases between them. Germline CDR1 reads SGHNT; CDR2 reads YYREEE (reference sequence). CDR3 loop: CASSISGSLAKNIQYF. The CDR3 coding sequence is TGTGCCAGCAGTATATCAGGGTCGCTAGCCAAAAACATTCAGTACTTC.

V is TRBV6-4 and J is TRBJ2-1, with no clear D. The V end lost 0 bases, the J end lost 6 bases, and 6 bases lay between the germline ends. The CDR3 extends over 13 amino acids. Germline-derived CDR1 and CDR2 are MRHNA and SNTAGT. This chain's CDR3 is CASSDSLGNEQFF. The CDR3 DNA sequence: TGTGCCAGCAGTGACTCGCTAGGCAATGAGCAGTTCTTC.

The chain carries TRBV4-2 and TRBJ2-1; D not resolved. In germline, CDR1 is LGHNA, CDR2 YNFKEQ. V was pared by 1 base and J by 3 bases, with 10 bases between. The CDR3 runs 15 residues. This chain's CDR3 is CASSQGLGHYNEQFF. CDR3 nucleotide sequence: TGTGCCAGCAGCCAAGGTCTGGGCCACTACAATGAGCAGTTCTTC.

The V gene is TRBV5-1, the J gene TRBJ1-1; D is uncertain. Germline V CDR1 and CDR2: SGHRS, YFSETQ. This CDR3 has 15 amino acids. The V end was cut by 4 bases, the J end by 8 bases, with 21 bases between. Here the CDR3 DNA reads TGCGCCAGCAGCGAGCTTGAGATCACTGGCAGGGAAGCTTTCTTT. It specifies CASSELEITGREAFF.

This chain joins TRBV19 and TRBJ2-1, with D possibly matching TRBD2 (6 bases). V was pared by 0 bases and J by 3 bases, with 6 bases between. The germline V gene has CDR1 LNHDA and CDR2 SQIVND (reference sequence). The CDR3 length is 14 residues. The CDR3 loop is CASSIDGSYNEQFF. CDR3 nucleotides: TGTGCCAGTAGTATAGACGGGAGCTACAATGAGCAGTTCTTC.

This chain uses TRBV2 with TRBJ2-2, with TRBD2 matching 11 bases. This CDR3 region has 17 residues. V shed 4 bases, J shed 1 base, and the junction held 5 bases outside the gene matches. Looked up from germline, CDR1 is SNHLY and CDR2 is FYNNEI. Here the CDR3 reads CASSAWGTSGNTGELFF. The CDR3 nucleotides are TGTGCCAGCAGTGCATGGGGGACTAGCGGGAACACCGGGGAGCTGTTTTTT.

In its sample, this clone was seen a few times. The gene calls are TRBV9 and TRBJ2-1; 8 bases agree with TRBD2. Germline lookup yields CDR1 SGDLS and CDR2 YYNGEE. The CDR3 extends over 12 amino acids. J gave up 10 bases and V 1 base, and 1 base lay outside the gene matches. The CDR3 bases are TGTGCCAGCAGCGTAATAGCGGGAGAGCAGTTCTTC. Its protein is CASSVIAGEQFF.

The rearrangement joins TRBV11-3 to TRBJ2-7; D perhaps matches TRBD2 (6 bases). The germline V gene encodes CDR1 SGHNT and CDR2 YENEEA. There are 15 residues in the CDR3. V was trimmed by 5 bases and J by 2 bases, leaving 16 bases between them. CDR3 in DNA: TGTGCCAGCAGCCCCCATGGAGCGGGTCCCTACGAGCAGTACTTC. Encoded protein: CASSPHGAGPYEQYF.

The chain joins TRBV5-6 to TRBJ2-7; 7 positions agree with TRBD1. Germline V CDR1 and CDR2: SGHDT, YYEEEE. This CDR3 contains 13 residues. Trimming at V came to 0 bases and at J to 5 bases, leaving 2 bases not matched to a gene. The CDR3 bases are TGTGCCAGCAGCTTGGACAGGGGCCACGAGCAGTACTTC. Translating gives CASSLDRGHEQYF.

V usage is TRBV7-2 and J usage is TRBJ2-1; TRBD2 matches 7 bases. Unmatched junction bases numbered 8, after V lost 5 bases and J lost 10 bases. The CDR3 runs to 13 residues. CDR1 and CDR2 from the germline V gene are SGHTA and FQGNSA. CDR3 amino acids: CASSIPAGLEQFF. CDR3 nucleotide sequence: TGTGCCAGCAGCATACCAGCGGGGCTAGAGCAGTTCTTC.

This clone was seen more than once but under ten times. The chain links TRBV11-1 to TRBJ2-3; a weak D match, TRBD2 (7 bases). The CDR3 is 16 residues long. Trimming took 0 bases from V and 4 from J, leaving 14 bases between them. CDR1 is SGHAT, CDR2 FQDESV, per germline (reference sequence). CDR3 in DNA: TGTGCCAGCAGCTTAGCGGTCCTGGGGGGGCCAGATACGCAGTATTTT. Amino acid sequence: CASSLAVLGGPDTQYF. Full variable domain (rest looked up from reference TRBV11-1 and TRBJ2-3): EAEVAQSPRYKITEKSQAVAFWCDPISGHATLYWYRQILGQGPELLVQFQDESVVDDSQLPKDRFSAERLKGVDSTLKIQPAELGDSAMYLCASSLAVLGGPDTQYFGPGTRLTVL.

This clone is judged medium-sized (0.01 to 0.1%). The chain combines TRBV6-1 with TRBJ1-2; D is ambiguous. CDR3 length equals 11 residues. CDR1 and CDR2 from the germline V gene are MNHNS and SASEGT. V lost 1 base and J 9 bases, leaving 6 bases between the germline ends. CDR3 region: CASSEVTRYTF. The CDR3 nucleotides read TGTGCCAGCAGTGAAGTTACTCGCTACACCTTC.

This chain connects TRBV5-1 to TRBJ1-1; 9 nucleotides match TRBD1. The CDR3 covers 20 residues. Germline V gene data show CDR1 as SGHRS and CDR2 as YFSETQ. V lost 1 base, J lost 1 base, and 17 bases stayed unmatched. CDR3 protein: CASSLLGTGAGTGRNTEAFF. The DNA for the CDR3 is TGCGCCAGCAGCTTGCTCGGCACGGGGGCCGGGACAGGGAGGAACACTGAAGCTTTCTTT. Filled out from reference TRBV5-1 and TRBJ1-1, the complete variable domain reads KAGVTQTPRYLIKTRGQQVTLSCSPISGHRSVSWYQQTPGQGLQFLFEYFSETQRNKGNFPGRFSGRQFSNSRSEMNVSTLELGDSALYLCASSLLGTGAGTGRNTEAFFGQGTRLTVV.

V and J are TRBV28 and TRBJ1-1; the match to TRBD1 covers 8 bases. Per the germline V gene, CDR1 is MDHEN and CDR2 is SYDVKM. This CDR3 comprises 17 residues. Germline trimming cut 4 bases from V and 0 bases from J; bases unmatched to any gene: 10. The CDR3 bases are TGTGCCAGCAGTTCCCAAGGACAGGGAACCATGAACACTGAAGCTTTCTTT. It is translated as CASSSQGQGTMNTEAFF.

The V and J genes are TRBV5-5 and TRBJ2-4; TRBD1 aligns across 9 bases. The V gene end was trimmed by 3 bases and the J gene end by 0 bases; junction bases not matched to a gene: 7. The CDR3 contains 17 residues. Germline V lookup: CDR1 SGHKS, CDR2 YYEKEE (reference sequence). CDR3 coding DNA: TGTGCCAGCAGCTCCGCGGACAGGGGACGAGCCAAAAACATTCAGTACTTC. Its protein product is CASSSADRGRAKNIQYF.

V is TRBV4-2 and J is TRBJ2-7, with a tentative D call TRBD2 (6 bases). The V end was cut by 0 bases, the J end by 3 bases, with 15 bases between. The CDR3 has 16 residues. CDR1 is LGHNA, CDR2 YNFKEQ, per germline. The DNA for the CDR3 is TGTGCCAGCAGCCAAGATATTACGGGGGATGGCTACGAGCAGTACTTC. Encoded protein: CASSQDITGDGYEQYF.

V usage is TRBV9 and J usage is TRBJ2-3; TRBD2 is a possible D gene (6 bases). This CDR3 is built from 15 residues. Trimming took off 4 bases at V and 0 bases at J, with 12 bases between the two ends. Germline lookup yields CDR1 SGDLS and CDR2 YYNGEE. CDR3 residues: CASSRISGSTDTQYF. The CDR3 DNA follows: TGTGCCAGCAGCCGTATTAGCGGTAGCACAGATACGCAGTATTTT.

The chain combines TRBV13 with TRBJ1-3, with 7 bases aligning to TRBD1. Per the germline V gene, CDR1 is PRHDT and CDR2 is FYEKMQ (reference sequence). V gave up 5 bases and J gave up 12 bases; unmatched junction bases: 10. The CDR3 consists of 13 residues. The CDR3 loop reads CASSQQGSQFIYF. CDR3 DNA sequence: TGTGCCAGCAGCCAACAGGGGTCTCAGTTCATATATTTT.